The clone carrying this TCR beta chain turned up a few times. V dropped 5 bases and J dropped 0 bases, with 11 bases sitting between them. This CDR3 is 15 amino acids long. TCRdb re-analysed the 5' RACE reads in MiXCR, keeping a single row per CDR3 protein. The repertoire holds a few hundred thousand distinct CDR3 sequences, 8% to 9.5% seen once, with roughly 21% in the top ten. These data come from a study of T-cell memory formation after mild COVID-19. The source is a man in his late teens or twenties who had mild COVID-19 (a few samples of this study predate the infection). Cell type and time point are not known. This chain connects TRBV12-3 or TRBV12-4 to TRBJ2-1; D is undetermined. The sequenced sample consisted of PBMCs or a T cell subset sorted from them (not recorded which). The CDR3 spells CASSHRPSSYNEQFF. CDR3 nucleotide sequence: TGTGCCAGCAGTCACCGACCGAGCTCCTACAATGAGCAGTTCTTC.